Each of the 13 T cell receptor beta chains below was sequenced from the same sample in a study of identical twins. From the 5' RACE reads, TCRdb called clonotypes with MiXCR, one entry per CDR3 protein. The table lists around 480,000 distinct CDR3 sequences, approximately 15% of them singletons, with about 0.53% in the top ten. This same sample was also taken into another study, of yellow fever vaccine responses in identical twins.

Input material: CD4+ T cells sorted from blood. Every receptor here comes from a woman under 30 in good health.

The rearrangement joins TRBV2 to TRBJ2-1; D not certain. CDR1 is SNHLY, CDR2 FYNNEI, per germline. The CDR3 spans 11 residues. V dropped 1 base and J dropped 10 bases, with 5 bases sitting between them. CDR3 sequence reads: CASSEGREQFF. The CDR3, as DNA: TGTGCCAGCAGTGAAGGAAGGGAGCAGTTCTTC. The full variable domain, with the rest looked up from reference TRBV2 and TRBJ2-1, is EPEVTQTPSHQVTQMGQEVILRCVPISNHLYFYWYRQILGQKVEFLVSFYNNEISEKSEIFDDQFSVERPDGSNFTLKIRSTKLEDSAMYFCASSEGREQFFGPGTRLTVL.

This clonotype was detected only a few times. The chain is built from TRBV20-1 and TRBJ1-5; tentative D call: TRBD1 (6 bases). CDR3 length: 15 residues. Germline CDR1 reads DFQATT; CDR2 reads SNEGSKA (reference sequence). V lost 5 bases and J lost 2, with 16 bases in between. The CDR3 nucleotides are TGCAGTGCTCCTTTGGCAGGGGAAGGCAATCAGCCCCAGCATTTT. Protein: CSAPLAGEGNQPQHF.

The rearrangement links TRBV20-1 to TRBJ1-5; D may be TRBD1 (5 bases). Per the germline V gene, CDR1 is DFQATT and CDR2 is SNEGSKA (reference sequence). The CDR3 loop spans 13 amino acids. CDR3 nucleotides: TGCAGCGCCGGGGGGGAAAGCAATCAGCCCCAGCATTTT. It specifies CSAGGESNQPQHF.

This clonotype was recorded many times. V usage is TRBV7-2 and J usage is TRBJ2-3, with D unclear. Trimming cost V 2 bases and J 2 bases, with 11 bases left between them. The CDR3 runs 15 residues. The germline V gene encodes CDR1 SGHTA and CDR2 FQGNSA. The CDR3 here is CASSLIRPPTDTQYF. DNA for the CDR3: TGTGCCAGCAGCTTAATACGTCCTCCCACAGATACGCAGTATTTT.

The chain is built from TRBV19 and TRBJ1-2; 11 nucleotides match TRBD1. The CDR3 spans 14 residues. J lost 8 bases, V lost 6 bases, and 8 bases had no gene match. Germline V CDR1 and CDR2: LNHDA, SQIVND (reference sequence). The CDR3 is CASSPPDRGHGYTF. The CDR3 region has the DNA TGTGCCAGTAGCCCGCCGGACAGGGGGCACGGCTACACCTTC.

The chain is built from TRBV24-1 and TRBJ2-5, with D maybe TRBD2 (6 bases). From germline, CDR1 is KGHDR and CDR2 SFDVKD. V lost 2 bases and J 5 bases, leaving 14 bases between the germline ends. CDR3 size: 15 residues. The chain's CDR3 is CATSDWTRAGETQYF. The CDR3 nucleotides are TGTGCCACCAGTGATTGGACCAGGGCGGGGGAGACCCAGTACTTC.

At least ten counts were recorded for this clonotype. The chain employs TRBV12-3 or TRBV12-4 and TRBJ2-7; TRBD1 is a possible D gene (5 bases). Deletions cut 1 base from V and 4 bases from J, with 17 bases between. The CDR3 is 16 amino acids. CDR3 sequence: CASSLVNRYDRYEQYF. Written as DNA, the CDR3 is TGTGCCAGCAGTTTAGTCAACAGGTACGATCGATACGAGCAGTACTTC.

The J gene is TRBJ1-1, the V gene TRBV5-1, with TRBD1 matching 8 bases. The CDR3 has 12 amino acids. CDR1 SGHRS and CDR2 YFSETQ come from the germline V gene. With V trimmed by 4 bases and J by 10 bases, 6 bases remained unmatched. The DNA for the CDR3 is TGCGCCAGCAGCCCGGACAGGGCTCTAGCTTTCTTT. This sequence encodes CASSPDRALAFF.

The chain carries TRBV11-1 and TRBJ2-2, with 10 bases that match TRBD2. The V gene's germline CDR1 is SGHAT and CDR2 FQDESV (reference sequence). CDR3 length: 19 amino acids. V dropped 1 base and J dropped 6; count of bases not matched to a gene: 14. CDR3 DNA: TGTGCCAGCAGCTTAGAGGTGTGGGCTAGCGGGAGCGTACCCGGGGAGCTGTTTTTT. It yields the protein CASSLEVWASGSVPGELFF.

This rearrangement joins TRBV7-9 to TRBJ1-4; TRBD1 matches at 8 bases. Germline CDR1 is SEHNR and CDR2 is FQNEAQ (reference sequence). V was clipped by 5 bases and J by 7 bases; unmatched bases: 6. CDR3 length equals 14 residues. In nucleotides, the CDR3 is TGTGCCAGCAGCCACCGGACAGGGATTGAAAAACTGTTTTTT. Its translation is CASSHRTGIEKLFF.

The DNA for the CDR3 is TGTGCCAGCAGCCAAACTCGTCGGCAGGGTTTGACCGGGGAGCTGTTTTTT. This sequence encodes CASSQTRRQGLTGELFF. The chain combines TRBV14 with TRBJ2-2; D is perhaps TRBD1 (5 bases). The CDR3 sequence is 17 residues long. Germline-derived CDR1 and CDR2 are SGHDN and FVKESK. V was trimmed by 2 bases and J by 5 bases, leaving 18 bases between them.

The chain uses TRBV7-2 and TRBJ2-3, with a tentative D call TRBD2 (5 bases). V shed 3 bases and J shed 3 bases, with 19 bases lying between them. This CDR3 spans 17 amino acids. Germline values: CDR1 SGHTA, CDR2 FQGNSA. The CDR3 coding sequence is TGTGCCAGCAGCTTTGTTTCTTCCGGGATAGGAACAGATACGCAGTATTTT. This gives the protein CASSFVSSGIGTDTQYF.

This clonotype was detected only a few times. The CDR3, as DNA: TGTGCCAGCAGCCCCGAAGGCCGCGCAGATACGCAGTATTTT. It encodes CASSPEGRADTQYF. The chain joins TRBV11-3 to TRBJ2-3; D gene ambiguous. Germline lookup yields CDR1 SGHNT and CDR2 YENEEA. The CDR3 consists of 14 residues. V lost 5 bases, J lost 4 bases, and 13 bases lay in between.